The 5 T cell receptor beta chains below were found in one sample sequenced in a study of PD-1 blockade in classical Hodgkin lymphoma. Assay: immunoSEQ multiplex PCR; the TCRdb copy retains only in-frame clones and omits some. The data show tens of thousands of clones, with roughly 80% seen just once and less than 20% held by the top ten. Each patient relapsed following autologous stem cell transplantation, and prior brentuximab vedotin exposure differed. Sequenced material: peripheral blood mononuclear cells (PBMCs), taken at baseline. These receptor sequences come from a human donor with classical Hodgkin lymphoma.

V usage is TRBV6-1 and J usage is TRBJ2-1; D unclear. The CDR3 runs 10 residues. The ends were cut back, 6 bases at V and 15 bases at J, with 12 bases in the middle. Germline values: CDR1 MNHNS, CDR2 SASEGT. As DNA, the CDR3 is TGTGCCAGCAGACCGGGCTCACTGTTCTTC. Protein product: CASRPGSLFF.

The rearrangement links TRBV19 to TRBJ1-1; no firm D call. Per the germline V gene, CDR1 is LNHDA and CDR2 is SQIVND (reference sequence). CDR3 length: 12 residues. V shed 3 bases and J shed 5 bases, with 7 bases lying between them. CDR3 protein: CASSMKVTEAFF. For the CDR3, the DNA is TGTGCCAGTAGTATGAAGGTAACTGAAGCTTTCTTT.

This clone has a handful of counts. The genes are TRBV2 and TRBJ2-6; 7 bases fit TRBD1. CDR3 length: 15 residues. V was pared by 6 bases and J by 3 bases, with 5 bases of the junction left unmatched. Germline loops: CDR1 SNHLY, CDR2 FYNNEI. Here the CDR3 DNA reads TGTGCCAGCAGGACGGACAGGTTTGGGGCCAACGTCCTGACTTTC. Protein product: CASRTDRFGANVLTF. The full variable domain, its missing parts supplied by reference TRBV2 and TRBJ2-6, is EPEVTQTPSHQVTQMGQEVILRCVPISNHLYFYWYRQILGQKVEFLVSFYNNEISEKSEIFDDQFSVERPDGSNFTLKIRSTKLEDSAMYFCASRTDRFGANVLTFGAGSRLTVL.

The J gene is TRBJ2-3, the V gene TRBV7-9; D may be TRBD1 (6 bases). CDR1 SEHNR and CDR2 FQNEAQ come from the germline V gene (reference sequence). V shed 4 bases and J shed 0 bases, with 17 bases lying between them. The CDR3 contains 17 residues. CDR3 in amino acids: CASSSGPGEESTDTQYF. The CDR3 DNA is TGTGCCAGCAGCTCAGGCCCAGGGGAAGAAAGCACAGATACGCAGTATTTT.

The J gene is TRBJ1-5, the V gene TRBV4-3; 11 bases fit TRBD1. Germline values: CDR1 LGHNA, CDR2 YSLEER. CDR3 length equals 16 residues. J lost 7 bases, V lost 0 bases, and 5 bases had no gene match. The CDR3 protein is CASSQDGTGGRQPQHF. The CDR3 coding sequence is TGCGCCAGCAGCCAAGATGGGACAGGGGGACGGCAGCCCCAGCATTTT.